A single sample gave rise to the 29 T cell receptor beta chains below, sequenced in a study of T cell repertoires in cytomegalovirus infection. Each CDR3 protein gets one entry after TCRdb re-called the reads with MiXCR. The sample lists 450,000 to 550,000 distinct CDR3 sequences, roughly 46% occurring once. Their antigens remain unidentified. The sample in question was cultured PBMCs, obtained from culture after CMV antigen stimulation. The origin of the receptors is a human donor in good health (CMV status not recorded). Some clones in this sample may be carry-over from other donors' samples.

The sample holds a few counts of this clonotype. J is TRBJ1-2 and V is TRBV11-2; TRBD1 is a possible D gene (6 bases). In germline, CDR1 is SGHAT, CDR2 FQNNGV. V dropped 0 bases and J dropped 3 bases, with 11 bases sitting between them. The CDR3 is 15 residues long. The CDR3 protein is CASSLDLGQHYGYTF. The CDR3 region has the DNA TGTGCCAGCAGCTTAGATCTTGGACAGCACTATGGCTACACCTTC.

The V call is TRBV7-9, the J call TRBJ1-5; D call uncertain. The V end was cut by 5 bases, the J end by 4 bases, with 12 bases between. This CDR3 has 14 residues. CDR1 is SEHNR, CDR2 FQNEAQ, per germline (reference sequence). Here the CDR3 DNA reads TGTGCCAGCAGCCGAGACGCAGGAAATCAGCCCCAGCATTTT. Encoded protein: CASSRDAGNQPQHF.

In nucleotides, the CDR3 is TGTGCCAGCTCACCCAGGACAGGGGAGTCCTATGGCTACACCTTC. It is translated as CASSPRTGESYGYTF. The rearrangement uses TRBV18 and TRBJ1-2; TRBD1 matches 9 bases. The CDR3 length is 15 residues. Germline assignment: CDR1 KGHSH and CDR2 LQKENI. The trim removed 3 bases at V and 4 bases at J, leaving 6 bases unmatched.

This clonotype was recorded once. The chain joins TRBV5-1 to TRBJ2-1; no firm D call. Germline V gives CDR1 SGHRS, CDR2 YFSETQ. The CDR3 loop spans 13 amino acids. Trimming shortened V by 0 bases and J by 7 bases, and 8 bases separated the two germline ends. The CDR3 protein is CASSLAQPNEQFF. In DNA form, the CDR3 reads TGCGCCAGCAGCTTGGCCCAGCCTAATGAGCAGTTCTTC.

V gene TRBV20-1 combines with J gene TRBJ2-2; TRBD2 is a possible D gene (5 bases). Germline-derived CDR1 and CDR2 are DFQATT and SNEGSKA (reference sequence). There are 13 residues in the CDR3. Trimming removed 3 bases from V and 5 bases from J, with 10 bases in between. CDR3 bases: TGCAGTGCTAGTGAGGGCAGGACCGGGGAGCTGTTTTTT. It is translated as CSASEGRTGELFF.

There are a few counts of this clonotype. V usage is TRBV4-1 and J usage is TRBJ2-1; D is possibly TRBD1 or TRBD2 (6 bases each). The V end lost 0 bases, the J end lost 6 bases, and 15 bases lay between the germline ends. Germline CDR1 and CDR2: MGHRA and YSYEKL. This CDR3 contains 16 residues. The CDR3 DNA reads as TGCGCCAGCAGCCAAGATCCTAGGGGGGTTGGCAATGAGCAGTTCTTC. Its translation: CASSQDPRGVGNEQFF.

The V call is TRBV6-5, the J call TRBJ1-2; D not certain. Trimming left V 6 bases short and J 4 bases short, with 18 bases between. The CDR3 is made up of 15 amino acids. Germline V gene lookup returns CDR1 MNHEY and CDR2 SVGAGI. The CDR3 protein is CASSQGPPASYGYTF. CDR3 sequence (DNA): TGTGCCAGCAGCCAAGGTCCGCCCGCGAGCTATGGCTACACCTTC.

The CDR3 loop reads CASSFGGVYNEQFF. The CDR3 DNA sequence: TGTGCCAGCAGCTTTGGTGGCGTCTACAATGAGCAGTTCTTC. This chain links TRBV7-9 with TRBJ2-1, with no clear D. This CDR3 has 14 residues. From germline, CDR1 is SEHNR and CDR2 FQNEAQ (reference sequence). Trimming took 3 bases from V and 3 from J, leaving 9 bases between them. The complete variable domain, with remaining parts taken from reference TRBV7-9 and TRBJ2-1, reads DTGVSQNPRHKITKRGQNVTFRCDPISEHNRLYWYRQTLGQGPEFLTYFQNEAQLEKSRLLSDRFSAERPKGSFSTLEIQRTEQGDSAMYLCASSFGGVYNEQFFGPGTRLTVL.

J is TRBJ1-5 and V is TRBV6-7; D ambiguous. TRBV6-7 has ORF status, its function being uncertain. The CDR3 consists of 11 residues. The germline V and J ends were trimmed by 11 bases and 3 bases, with 8 bases remaining between them. CDR3: CARRVNQPQHF. In nucleotides, the CDR3 is TGTGCCCGAAGGGTCAATCAGCCCCAGCATTTT.

The chain has TRBV10-3 and TRBJ2-6, with D unresolved. The V and J ends lost 4 bases and 0 bases respectively, with 13 bases between them. From germline, CDR1 is ENHRY and CDR2 SYGVKD. The CDR3 loop spans 17 amino acids. The CDR3 loop reads CAISVSGAHSGANVLTF. For the CDR3, the DNA is TGTGCCATCAGTGTTTCTGGCGCCCACTCTGGGGCCAACGTCCTGACTTTC.

The chain is built from TRBV5-4 and TRBJ1-2; 8 nucleotides line up with TRBD1. V was pared by 6 bases and J by 3 bases, with 4 bases of the junction left unmatched. Germline V gene sequence: CDR1 SGHNT, CDR2 YYREEE (reference sequence). The CDR3 has 13 residues. The CDR3 reads CASKGTGDYGYTF. CDR3 DNA sequence: TGTGCCAGCAAAGGGACAGGAGACTATGGCTACACCTTC.

This clonotype showed up just a few times. This sequence joins TRBV2 and TRBJ2-1; D is undetermined. The length of the CDR3 is 12 residues. The ends were cut back, 8 bases at V and 12 bases at J, with 17 bases in the middle. Germline CDR1 is SNHLY and CDR2 is FYNNEI. CDR3 residues: CASPPHGHGQFF. CDR3 in DNA: TGTGCCAGCCCCCCCCACGGCCATGGGCAGTTCTTC.

V is TRBV5-4 and J is TRBJ2-3; 12 positions match TRBD2. The V segment lost 0 bases and the J segment 0 bases; nucleotides outside the gene matches: 5. This CDR3 comprises 18 residues. The germline gives CDR1 SGHNT, CDR2 YYREEE (reference sequence). CDR3 sequence (DNA): TGTGCCAGCAGCTTGGGGCTAGCGGGAGGGCCTAGCACAGATACGCAGTATTTT. As protein: CASSLGLAGGPSTDTQYF.

V and J are TRBV6-2 or TRBV6-3 and TRBJ2-7; 9 bases fit TRBD2. The CDR3 is 16 residues long. Losses at the gene ends were 0 bases for V and 6 bases for J; bases not matched to a gene: 9. Per germline, CDR1 MNHEY and CDR2 SVGEGT. CDR3 in DNA: TGTGCCAGCAGTTACTCATATGGCGGGAGGGCCCGCGAGCAGTACTTC. It encodes CASSYSYGGRAREQYF.

The J gene is TRBJ2-1, the V gene TRBV7-8; 12 nucleotides align to TRBD2. The CDR3 has 17 amino acids. From germline, CDR1 is SGHVS and CDR2 FQNEAQ. Germline trimming cut 4 bases from V and 0 bases from J; bases unmatched to any gene: 4. For the CDR3, the DNA is TGTGCCAGCAGCTATGGACTAGCGGGGCCCTCCTACAATGAGCAGTTCTTC. This encodes CASSYGLAGPSYNEQFF. Based on the CDR3 plus reference TRBV7-8 and TRBJ2-1, the full variable domain is GAGVSQSPRYKVAKRGQDVALRCDPISGHVSLFWYQQALGQGPEFLTYFQNEAQLDKSGLPSDRFFAERPEGSVSTLKIQRTQQEDSAVYLCASSYGLAGPSYNEQFFGPGTRLTVL.

This clonotype was recorded only once. The chain recombines TRBV11-2 with TRBJ2-2; 7 nucleotides match TRBD2. Trimming cost V 4 bases and J 4 bases; bases outside gene matches: 12. The CDR3 is made up of 17 amino acids. The germline V gene encodes CDR1 SGHAT and CDR2 FQNNGV. Here the CDR3 reads CASSSEGILAITGELFF. The CDR3 DNA is TGTGCCAGCAGCTCAGAAGGGATACTAGCGATCACCGGGGAGCTGTTTTTT.

This clonotype was seen a few times. The chain is built from TRBV18 and TRBJ1-1; the D gene is possibly TRBD1 (6 bases). Germline CDR1 KGHSH, CDR2 LQKENI. The V end lost 3 bases, the J end lost 4 bases, and 15 bases lay between the germline ends. The CDR3 runs 15 residues. The CDR3 bases are TGTGCCAGCTCACCCATGGGAGGGGGAGTCACTGAAGCTTTCTTT. This codes for CASSPMGGGVTEAFF.

This clonotype occurred a few times. The J gene is TRBJ1-1, the V gene TRBV7-2; D ambiguous. CDR3 length equals 13 residues. The germline CDR1 and CDR2 sequences are SGHTA and FQGNSA. V lost 5 bases, J lost 1 base, and 8 bases lay in between. The CDR3 DNA is TGTGCCAGCAGCCGCCGGAAGAACACTGAAGCTTTCTTT. It codes for CASSRRKNTEAFF. Full variable domain (rest looked up from reference TRBV7-2 and TRBJ1-1): GAGVSQSPSNKVTEKGKDVELRCDPISGHTALYWYRQSLGQGLEFLIYFQGNSAPDKSGLPSDRFSAERTGGSVSTLTIQRTQQEDSAVYLCASSRRKNTEAFFGQGTRLTVV.

This clonotype appeared once. V is TRBV6-5 and J is TRBJ2-1, with TRBD2 matching over 7 bases. After removal of 7 bases from V and 10 bases from J, the junction contained 10 bases not matched to a gene. Germline CDR1 reads MNHEY; CDR2 reads SVGAGI. The CDR3 length is 13 residues. In nucleotides, the CDR3 is TGTGCCAGCAATAGACGGGGGGAGGGCGAGCAGTTCTTC. This translates into CASNRRGEGEQFF.

This clonotype came up a few times. This sequence joins TRBV19 and TRBJ1-1, with D unclear. V was trimmed by 6 bases and J by 1 base, leaving 9 bases between them. Germline values: CDR1 LNHDA, CDR2 SQIVND (reference sequence). CDR3 size: 13 residues. In DNA form, the CDR3 reads TGTGCCAGTAGCCCTGTGTCGAACACTGAAGCTTTCTTT. This sequence encodes CASSPVSNTEAFF.

There are a few counts of this clonotype. The chain employs TRBV4-1 and TRBJ1-5; 7 bases line up with TRBD1. The junction had 10 bases not matched to a gene; V was cut back by 4 bases and J by 1 base. The CDR3 is 17 residues long. CDR1 MGHRA and CDR2 YSYEKL come from the germline V gene. CDR3 sequence (DNA): TGCGCCAGCAGCCCTCAGACAGGGAGGCCGAGCAATCAGCCCCAGCATTTT. Translation gives CASSPQTGRPSNQPQHF.

This chain joins TRBV4-2 and TRBJ1-2; D not certain. The V and J ends lost 4 bases and 2 bases respectively, with 11 bases between them. Germline lookup yields CDR1 LGHNA and CDR2 YNFKEQ. This CDR3 region has 14 residues. The CDR3 sequence is CASSPPPANYGYTF. The CDR3 coding sequence is TGTGCCAGCAGCCCCCCGCCGGCGAACTATGGCTACACCTTC.

The genes are TRBV12-5 and TRBJ1-1; D may be TRBD1 (5 bases). Trimming cost V 6 bases and J 1 base, with 9 bases left between them. Germline values: CDR1 LGHNT, CDR2 FRNRAP. This CDR3 has 13 residues. CDR3 in amino acids: CASGSGGNTEAFF. Here the CDR3 DNA reads TGTGCTAGTGGGTCCGGGGGGAACACTGAAGCTTTCTTT.

The J gene is TRBJ2-7, the V gene TRBV20-1, with D maybe TRBD1 (6 bases). Trimming stripped 3 bases from V and 5 bases from J, with 14 bases between. CDR1 is DFQATT, CDR2 SNEGSKA, per germline (reference sequence). CDR3 size: 13 residues. The CDR3 loop reads CSASSQGHHEQYF. DNA for the CDR3: TGCAGTGCTAGCTCACAGGGTCACCACGAGCAGTACTTC.

This clonotype was counted only a few times. CDR3 region: CASSGTGIEKLFF. DNA of the CDR3: TGTGCCAGCAGCGGGACAGGAATTGAGAAACTGTTTTTT. The V and J genes are TRBV2 and TRBJ1-4, with TRBD1 matching over 8 bases. Germline V lookup: CDR1 SNHLY, CDR2 FYNNEI. V gave up 6 bases and J gave up 11 bases; unmatched junction bases: 8. The CDR3 length is 13 residues.

The V gene is TRBV19, the J gene TRBJ1-5; 8 nucleotides align to TRBD1. Trimming removed 9 bases from V and 7 bases from J; junction bases left unmatched: 8. The CDR3 length is 13 residues. Germline assignment: CDR1 LNHDA and CDR2 SQIVND (reference sequence). CDR3 bases: TGTGCCAGCAGACAGGGGAGCGGGCAGCCCCAGCATTTT. Translating it yields CASRQGSGQPQHF.

The chain combines TRBV4-1 with TRBJ2-7; D uncertain. CDR3 size: 14 residues. From germline, CDR1 is MGHRA and CDR2 YSYEKL. V lost 0 bases, J lost 2 bases, and 8 bases lay in between. CDR3 amino acids: CASSQEWGTYEQYF. The CDR3 coding sequence is TGCGCCAGCAGCCAAGAGTGGGGTACCTACGAGCAGTACTTC.

This clonotype has a handful of counts. The chain carries TRBV7-8 and TRBJ1-2, with unresolved D. The CDR3 runs 13 residues. CDR1 SGHVS and CDR2 FQNEAQ come from the germline V gene. V was pared by 6 bases and J by 0 bases, with 8 bases between. The CDR3 DNA sequence: TGTGCCAGCAGTTCGACTACTAACTATGGCTACACCTTC. It specifies CASSSTTNYGYTF. Full variable domain (missing parts from reference TRBV7-8 and TRBJ1-2): GAGVSQSPRYKVAKRGQDVALRCDPISGHVSLFWYQQALGQGPEFLTYFQNEAQLDKSGLPSDRFFAERPEGSVSTLKIQRTQQEDSAVYLCASSSTTNYGYTFGSGTRLTVV.

V is TRBV6-1 and J is TRBJ2-1; no clear D. Per the germline V gene, CDR1 is MNHNS and CDR2 is SASEGT. The CDR3 runs to 14 residues. V was shortened by 0 bases and J by 4 bases, with 7 bases between the two germline ends. CDR3 protein: CASSEASPYNEQFF. CDR3 DNA sequence: TGTGCCAGCAGTGAAGCGAGCCCTTACAATGAGCAGTTCTTC.